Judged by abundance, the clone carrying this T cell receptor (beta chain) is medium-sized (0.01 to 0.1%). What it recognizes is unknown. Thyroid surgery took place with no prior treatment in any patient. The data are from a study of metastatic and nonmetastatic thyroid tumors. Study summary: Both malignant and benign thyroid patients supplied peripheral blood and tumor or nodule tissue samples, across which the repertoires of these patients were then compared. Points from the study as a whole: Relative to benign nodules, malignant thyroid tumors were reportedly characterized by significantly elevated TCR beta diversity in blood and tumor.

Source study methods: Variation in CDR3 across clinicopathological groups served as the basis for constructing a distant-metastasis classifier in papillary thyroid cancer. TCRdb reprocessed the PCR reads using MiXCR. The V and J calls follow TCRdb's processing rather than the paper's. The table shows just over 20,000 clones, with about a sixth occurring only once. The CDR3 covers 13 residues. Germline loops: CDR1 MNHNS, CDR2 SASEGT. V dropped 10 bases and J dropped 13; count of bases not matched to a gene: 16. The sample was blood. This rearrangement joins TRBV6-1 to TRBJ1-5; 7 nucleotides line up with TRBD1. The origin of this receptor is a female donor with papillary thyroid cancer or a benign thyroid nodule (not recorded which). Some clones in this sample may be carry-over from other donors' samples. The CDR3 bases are TGTGCCACCAGACAGGGCAGGGGAAAAGCACAGCATTTT. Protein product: CATRQGRGKAQHF.